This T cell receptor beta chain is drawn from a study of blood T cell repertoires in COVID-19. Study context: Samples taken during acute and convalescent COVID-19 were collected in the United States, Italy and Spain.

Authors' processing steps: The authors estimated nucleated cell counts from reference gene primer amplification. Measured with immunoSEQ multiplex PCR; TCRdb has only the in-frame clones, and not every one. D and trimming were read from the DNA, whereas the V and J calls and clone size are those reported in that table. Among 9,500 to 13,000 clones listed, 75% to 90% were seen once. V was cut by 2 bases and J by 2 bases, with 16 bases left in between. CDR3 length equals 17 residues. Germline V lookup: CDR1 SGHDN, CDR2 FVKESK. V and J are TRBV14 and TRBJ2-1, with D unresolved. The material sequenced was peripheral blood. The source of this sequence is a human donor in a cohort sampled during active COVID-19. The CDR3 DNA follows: TGTGCCAGCAGCCAAAGTGACTTGAATGGCGCCTACAATGAGCAGTTCTTC. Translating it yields CASSQSDLNGAYNEQFF.